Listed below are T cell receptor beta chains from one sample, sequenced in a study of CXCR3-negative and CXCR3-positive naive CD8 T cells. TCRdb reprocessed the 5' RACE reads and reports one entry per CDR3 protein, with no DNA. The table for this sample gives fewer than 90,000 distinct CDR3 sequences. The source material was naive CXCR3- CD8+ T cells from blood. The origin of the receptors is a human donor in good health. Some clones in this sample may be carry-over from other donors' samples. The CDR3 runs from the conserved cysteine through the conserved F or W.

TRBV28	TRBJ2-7	CASSLGGDEYSYEQYF
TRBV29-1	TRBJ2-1	CSVEGLAYNEQFF
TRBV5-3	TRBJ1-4	CARSLDQGLTTNEKLFF
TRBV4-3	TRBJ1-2	CASSRTAGGVYGYTF
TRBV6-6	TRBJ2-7	CASSYGTGRYEQYF
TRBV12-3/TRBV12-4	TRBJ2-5	CASSTGLAGQETQYF
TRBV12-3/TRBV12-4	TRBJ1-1	CASSGDRAGTEAFF
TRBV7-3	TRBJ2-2	CASSLATGSGELFF
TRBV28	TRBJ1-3	CASSEWTSSGNTIYF
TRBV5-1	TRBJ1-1	CASRDRSTTSAFF
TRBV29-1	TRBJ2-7	CSSSTGRAYEQYF
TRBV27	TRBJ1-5	CASSTTGINQPQHF
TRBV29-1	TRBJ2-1	CSVRESGRYEQFF
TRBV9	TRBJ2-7	CASSALPGAYEQYF
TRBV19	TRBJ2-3	CAIRDRTDTQYF
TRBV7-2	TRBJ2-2	CASSLGPLTGELFF
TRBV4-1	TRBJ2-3	CASSQVAAGTTDTQYF